These 14 T cell receptor beta chains originate from one sample sequenced in a study of T cell responses to AZD1222 COVID-19 vaccine. Method: immunoSEQ multiplex PCR; TCRdb's copy keeps in-frame clones and lacks some. The repertoire consists of fewer than 150,000 clones, with about 89% occurring once and the leading ten covering 8% to 10%. Sequenced material: peripheral blood, taken 28 days after the second AZD1222 dose. The origin of the receptors is an adult who received the AZD1222 COVID-19 vaccine.

This chain links TRBV29-1 with TRBJ1-1, with D unclear. V was pared by 8 bases and J by 0 bases, with 13 bases between. Germline V lookup: CDR1 SQVTM, CDR2 ANQGSEA. CDR3 length equals 13 residues. The CDR3 loop reads CSLTREVNTEAFF. The DNA for the CDR3 is TGCAGCCTGACCCGCGAAGTGAACACTGAAGCTTTCTTT.

V usage is TRBV5-1 and J usage is TRBJ2-6, with TRBD1 matching 7 bases. Germline V gene data show CDR1 as SGHRS and CDR2 as YFSETQ. The CDR3 runs 16 residues. Trimming cost V 3 bases and J 4 bases; bases outside gene matches: 7. CDR3 nucleotides: TGCGCCAGCAGCTGGACCACAGGGGAAGGGGCCAACGTCCTGACTTTC. Protein product: CASSWTTGEGANVLTF.

The genes are TRBV11-3 and TRBJ1-1; D uncertain. The CDR3 contains 13 residues. V lost 5 bases and J 3 bases, leaving 10 bases between the germline ends. From germline, CDR1 is SGHNT and CDR2 YENEEA. The CDR3 here is CASSHRTYTEAFF. In DNA, the CDR3 is TGTGCCAGCAGCCACCGAACCTACACTGAAGCTTTCTTT.

V and J are TRBV7-2 and TRBJ1-5, with D possibly being TRBD1 (6 bases). Germline V gives CDR1 SGHTA, CDR2 FQGNSA. V was cut by 5 bases and J by 2 bases, with 10 bases left in between. This CDR3 region has 14 residues. CDR3 residues: CASSAQGGNQPQHF. The CDR3 DNA sequence: TGTGCCAGCAGCGCACAGGGAGGCAATCAGCCCCAGCATTTT.

The table lists this clone with a few counts. This chain connects TRBV6-5 to TRBJ1-1; D unclear. The germline gives CDR1 MNHEY, CDR2 SVGAGI. The CDR3 covers 14 residues. The V end was cut by 7 bases, the J end by 4 bases, with 16 bases between. CDR3 loop: CASTNRLTATEAFF. The CDR3 nucleotides are TGTGCCAGCACGAACCGGCTCACGGCCACTGAAGCTTTCTTT.

The J gene is TRBJ1-6, the V gene TRBV30; 8 nucleotides line up with TRBD1. The CDR3 length is 16 residues. Trimming took 0 bases from V and 4 from J; bases not matched to a gene: 5. The germline CDR1 and CDR2 sequences are GTSNPN and SVGIG (reference sequence). CDR3 loop: CAWSVGTGLYNSPLHF. The CDR3 nucleotides read TGTGCCTGGAGTGTAGGGACAGGCCTATATAATTCACCCCTCCACTTT.

The genes are TRBV19 and TRBJ2-7; 8 nucleotides align to TRBD1. CDR1 is LNHDA and CDR2 is SQIVND in the germline V gene (reference sequence). This CDR3 region has 14 residues. V shed 5 bases and J 3 bases; nucleotides not matched to a gene: 6. CDR3 coding DNA: TGTGCCAGTAGTCCCTCGGACAGGGTCTACGAGCAGTACTTC. Its translation is CASSPSDRVYEQYF.

The chain joins TRBV6-5 to TRBJ1-2; maybe TRBD1 (6 bases). The CDR3 runs to 16 residues. V was pared by 0 bases and J by 4 bases, with 15 bases between. Per germline, CDR1 MNHEY and CDR2 SVGAGI. CDR3 protein: CASSYSKGRGSYGYTF. For the CDR3, the DNA is TGTGCCAGCAGTTACTCGAAGGGCAGGGGAAGCTATGGCTACACCTTC.

The V gene is TRBV27, the J gene TRBJ1-3; D remains ambiguous. The CDR3 is 15 residues long. V was cut by 1 base and J by 4 bases, with 11 bases left in between. CDR1 and CDR2 from the germline V gene are MNHEY and SMNVEV (reference sequence). CDR3 nucleotide sequence: TGTGCCAGCAGTTTATATGAGGGTGCGGGAAACACCATATATTTT. This gives the protein CASSLYEGAGNTIYF.

The chain is built from TRBV27 and TRBJ1-1; no firm D call. The CDR3 sequence is 14 residues long. Trimming shortened V by 5 bases and J by 4 bases, and 14 bases separated the two germline ends. Per germline, CDR1 MNHEY and CDR2 SMNVEV (reference sequence). CDR3 nucleotide sequence: TGTGCCAGCAGTGGGGTCATTGGAGGCACTGAAGCTTTCTTT. This translates into CASSGVIGGTEAFF.

CDR3 region: CASSDRTGALETQYF. The DNA of the CDR3 is TGTGCCAGCAGTGACCGGACAGGGGCGCTGGAGACCCAGTACTTC. The chain joins TRBV6-1 to TRBJ2-5; 9 bases are a match to TRBD1. Germline V CDR1 and CDR2: MNHNS, SASEGT. The CDR3 is made up of 15 amino acids. V shed 3 bases and J 5 bases; nucleotides not matched to a gene: 7.

The chain carries TRBV6-5 and TRBJ2-6; D gene unclear. Trimming shortened V by 8 bases and J by 2 bases, and 13 bases separated the two germline ends. Germline-derived CDR1 and CDR2 are MNHEY and SVGAGI. The CDR3 is made up of 15 amino acids. In DNA, the CDR3 is TGTGCCAGCTCCCAACAGCAGCCTGGGGCCAACGTCCTGACTTTC. This gives the protein CASSQQQPGANVLTF.

The chain carries TRBV7-9 and TRBJ2-3; 8 nucleotides agree with TRBD2. Germline CDR1 and CDR2: SEHNR and FQNEAQ (reference sequence). V trimming: 1 base; J trimming: 0 bases; junction bases outside the gene matches: 3. CDR3 length: 16 amino acids. The DNA for the CDR3 is TGTGCCAGCAGCTTAGATCGGGGGGGCAGCACAGATACGCAGTATTTT. This gives the protein CASSLDRGGSTDTQYF.

The CDR3 DNA is TGTGCCATCACGGGGCATGCCGACCTCACCCCCACGGGCGGCTATGGCTACACCTTC. Amino acids: CAITGHADLTPTGGYGYTF. This chain links TRBV10-3 with TRBJ1-2; D might be TRBD1 (5 bases). The germline V gene encodes CDR1 ENHRY and CDR2 SYGVKD. V dropped 7 bases and J dropped 4 bases, with 31 bases sitting between them. The CDR3 totals 19 residues.